This TCR beta chain emerged from a study of shared T cell receptors in the human thymus. This clone showed up just once. This CDR3 contains 16 residues. Trimming removed 4 bases from V and 5 bases from J, with 17 bases in between. CDR1 SNHLY and CDR2 FYNNEI come from the germline V gene. Sequenced by immunoSEQ multiplex PCR; TCRdb stores in-frame clones only, minus some. The repertoire has 700,000 to 750,000 clones, 80% to 90% of them found once; the top ten carry around 0.0094%. The data were also submitted as part of a second study, on human thymus T cells. From that paper: All donors were healthy Finnish infants who were undergoing corrective surgery to treat congenital heart defects. Surgeons resected thymus tissue during corrective heart surgery. What appeared biased in thymic and blood repertoires was the usage of V and J genes. Unrelated individuals were reported by related research to share highly overlapping thymic repertoires.

The chain carries TRBV2 and TRBJ2-2; the D gene is possibly TRBD2 (5 bases). The source of this sequence is a girl less than two years old with a congenital heart defect. The sequenced material came from thymocytes. The CDR3 sequence is CASSVGVLSGTGELFF. As DNA, the CDR3 is TGTGCCAGCAGTGTTGGGGTTTTGAGCGGTACCGGGGAGCTGTTTTTT.